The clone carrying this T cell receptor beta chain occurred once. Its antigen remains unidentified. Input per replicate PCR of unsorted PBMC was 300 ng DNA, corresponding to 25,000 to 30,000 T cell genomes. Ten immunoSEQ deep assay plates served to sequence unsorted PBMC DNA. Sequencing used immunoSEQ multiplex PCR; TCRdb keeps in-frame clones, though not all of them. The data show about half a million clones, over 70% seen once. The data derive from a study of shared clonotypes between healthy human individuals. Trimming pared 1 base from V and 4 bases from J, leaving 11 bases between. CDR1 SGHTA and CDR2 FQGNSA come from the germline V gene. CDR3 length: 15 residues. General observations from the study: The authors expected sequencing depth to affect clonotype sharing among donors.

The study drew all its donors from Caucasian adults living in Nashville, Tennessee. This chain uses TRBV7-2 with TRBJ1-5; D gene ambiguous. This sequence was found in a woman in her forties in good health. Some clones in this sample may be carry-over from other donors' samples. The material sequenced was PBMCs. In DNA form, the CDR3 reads TGTGCCAGCAGCTTAGGAGGGCAGCTTAATCAGCCCCAGCATTTT. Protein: CASSLGGQLNQPQHF.